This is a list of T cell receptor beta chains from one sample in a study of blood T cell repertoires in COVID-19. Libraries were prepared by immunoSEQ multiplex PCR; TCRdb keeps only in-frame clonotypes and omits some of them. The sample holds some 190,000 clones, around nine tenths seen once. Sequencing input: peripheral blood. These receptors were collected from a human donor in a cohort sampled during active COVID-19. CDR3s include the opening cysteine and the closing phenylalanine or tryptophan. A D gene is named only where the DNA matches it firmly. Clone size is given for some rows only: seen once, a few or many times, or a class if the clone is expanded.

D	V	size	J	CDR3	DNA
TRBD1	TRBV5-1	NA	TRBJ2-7	CASSLAPGTGERTYEQYF	TGCGCCAGCAGCTTGGCCCCCGGGACAGGAGAAAGGACCTACGAGCAGTACTTC
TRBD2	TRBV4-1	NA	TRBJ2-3	CASSRTGTIDTQYF	TGCGCCAGCAGCCGAACCGGGACTATTGATACGCAGTATTTT
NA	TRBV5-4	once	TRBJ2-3	CASSFLAGSSTDTQYF	TGTGCCAGCAGCTTTCTCGCGGGGTCTAGCACAGATACGCAGTATTTT
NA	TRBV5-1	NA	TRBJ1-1	CASSLTRMNTEAFF	TGCGCCAGCAGCCTCACCAGGATGAACACTGAAGCTTTCTTT
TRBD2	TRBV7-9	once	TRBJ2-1	CASSPSGGSEQFF	TGTGCCAGCAGCCCTAGCGGGGGTAGTGAGCAGTTCTTC
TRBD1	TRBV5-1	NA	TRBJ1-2	CASSLDRQGLYGYTF	TGCGCCAGCAGCTTGGACCGACAGGGGCTCTATGGCTACACCTTC
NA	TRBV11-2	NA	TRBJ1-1	CASKLQGNTEAFF	TGTGCCAGCAAATTACAGGGAAACACTGAAGCTTTCTTT
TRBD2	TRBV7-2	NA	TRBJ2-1	CASSLTTSGSLYNEQFF	TGTGCCAGCAGCCTCACGACTAGCGGGAGCCTTTACAATGAGCAGTTCTTC
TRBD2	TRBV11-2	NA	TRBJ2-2	CASSLGTSTGELFF	TGTGCCAGCAGCTTAGGGACTAGTACCGGGGAGCTGTTTTTT
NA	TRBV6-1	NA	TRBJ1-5	CASSEGEGYSNQPQHF	TGTGCCAGCAGTGAGGGGGAGGGGTATAGCAATCAGCCCCAGCATTTT
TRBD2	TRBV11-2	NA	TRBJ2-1	CASSLDWTSGEQFF	TGTGCCAGCAGCTTAGACTGGACTAGCGGAGAGCAGTTCTTC
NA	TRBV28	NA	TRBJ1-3	CATSGHKGNTIYF	TGTGCCACTTCGGGACACAAGGGAAACACCATATATTTT
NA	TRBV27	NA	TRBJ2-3	CASSLSPPTGTTSSTDTQYF	TGTGCCAGCAGTTTATCCCCGCCTACAGGGACTACCTCTAGCACAGATACGCAGTATTTT
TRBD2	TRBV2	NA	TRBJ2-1	CASSETSGGRGEQFF	TGTGCCAGCAGCGAGACTAGCGGGGGAAGAGGTGAGCAGTTCTTC
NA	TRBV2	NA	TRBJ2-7	CASSVGRDYEQYF	TGTGCCAGCAGTGTGGGCAGAGACTACGAGCAGTACTTC
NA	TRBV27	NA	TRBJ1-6	CASRLRRSSYNSPLHF	TGTGCCAGCAGATTAAGGAGGAGCTCCTATAATTCACCCCTCCACTTT
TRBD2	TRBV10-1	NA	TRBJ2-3	CASSESGLADTQYF	TGCGCCAGCAGTGAGTCGGGACTAGCAGATACGCAGTATTTT
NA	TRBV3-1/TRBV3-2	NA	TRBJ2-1	CASSFSGGGHNEQFF	TGTGCCAGCAGCTTTAGCGGTGGAGGGCACAATGAGCAGTTCTTC
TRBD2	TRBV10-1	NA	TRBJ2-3	CASSDPGGGGPDTQYF	TGCGCCAGCAGTGACCCAGGCGGGGGGGGGCCAGATACGCAGTATTTT
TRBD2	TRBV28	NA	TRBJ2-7	CASSFRPTSGAPYEQYF	TGTGCCAGCAGTTTTCGCCCGACTAGCGGGGCCCCCTACGAGCAGTACTTC
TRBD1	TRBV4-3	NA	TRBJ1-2	CASSQRGTGYPNYGYTF	TGCGCCAGCAGCCAACGAGGGACAGGCTATCCCAACTATGGCTACACCTTC
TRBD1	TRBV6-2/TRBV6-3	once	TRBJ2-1	CASSNRGSRNEQFF	TGTGCCAGCAGTAACAGGGGATCTCGCAATGAGCAGTTCTTC
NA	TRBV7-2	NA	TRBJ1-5	CASSLGGGNQPQHF	TGTGCCAGCAGCTTAGGGGGAGGCAATCAGCCCCAGCATTTT
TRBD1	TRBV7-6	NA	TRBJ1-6	CASSPVAGGGAYRSPLHF	TGTGCCAGCAGCCCTGTTGCGGGAGGGGGCGCTTATCGATCACCCCTCCACTTT
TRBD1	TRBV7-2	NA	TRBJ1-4	CASSRTGRIFANEKLFF	TGTGCCAGCAGCCGGACAGGGCGGATTTTTGCTAATGAAAAACTGTTTTTT
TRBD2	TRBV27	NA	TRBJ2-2	CASSSGLAGVTGELFF	TGTGCCAGCAGTTCGGGACTAGCGGGAGTTACCGGGGAGCTGTTTTTT
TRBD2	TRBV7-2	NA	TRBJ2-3	CASSFSTSGRAGNTQYF	TGTGCCAGCAGCTTCTCGACTAGCGGGAGGGCCGGGAATACGCAGTATTTT
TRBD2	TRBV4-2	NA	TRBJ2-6	CASSQGSSGSGANVLTF	TGTGCCAGCAGCCAAGGGTCTAGCGGCTCTGGGGCCAACGTCCTGACTTTC
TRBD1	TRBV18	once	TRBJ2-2	CATHPGTGNTGELFF	TGTGCCACTCACCCCGGGACAGGGAACACCGGGGAGCTGTTTTTT
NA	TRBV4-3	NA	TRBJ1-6	CASSQDAGNSPLHF	TGCGCCAGCAGCCAAGACGCCGGTAATTCACCCCTCCACTTT
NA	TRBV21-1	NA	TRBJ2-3	CASGGTGGSTDTQYF	TGTGCCAGCGGGGGAACGGGGGGTAGCACAGATACGCAGTATTTT
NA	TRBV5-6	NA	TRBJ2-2	CASSLGRGAGELFF	TGTGCCAGCAGCTTGGGGAGGGGCGCCGGGGAGCTGTTTTTT
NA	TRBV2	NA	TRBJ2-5	CASSGPGLGTQYF	TGTGCCAGCAGTGGACCAGGACTGGGGACCCAGTACTTC
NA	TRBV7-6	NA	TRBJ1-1	CASSLAGGRGTNTEAFF	TGTGCCAGCAGCTTAGCGGGTGGAAGGGGTACGAACACTGAAGCTTTCTTT
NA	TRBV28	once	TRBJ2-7	CASSLAGDTYEQYF	TGTGCCAGCAGTTTAGCCGGGGACACTTACGAGCAGTACTTC
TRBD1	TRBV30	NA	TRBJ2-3	CAWSPGTGADTQYF	TGTGCCTGGAGTCCCGGGACAGGGGCAGATACGCAGTATTTT
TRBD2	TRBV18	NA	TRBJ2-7	CASSRGGDPYEQYF	TGTGCCAGCTCACGGGGAGGGGACCCCTACGAGCAGTACTTC
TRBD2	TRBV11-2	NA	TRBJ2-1	CASSFPGLVNEQFF	TGTGCCAGCAGCTTCCCAGGACTAGTCAATGAGCAGTTCTTC
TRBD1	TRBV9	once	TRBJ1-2	CASSVTESGQAFGGYTF	TGTGCCAGCAGCGTGACGGAATCGGGACAGGCTTTCGGTGGCTACACCTTC
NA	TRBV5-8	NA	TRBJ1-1	CASSLNRATEAFF	TGTGCCAGCAGCTTGAACAGGGCCACTGAAGCTTTCTTT
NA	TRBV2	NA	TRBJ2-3	CASSGRGTTDTQYF	TGTGCCAGCAGTGGACGGGGGACCACAGATACGCAGTATTTT
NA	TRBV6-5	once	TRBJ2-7	CASSPPGISYEQYF	TGTGCCAGCAGTCCCCCAGGGATCTCCTACGAGCAGTACTTC
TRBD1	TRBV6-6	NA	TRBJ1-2	CASSPGGQGYGYTF	TGTGCCAGCAGTCCAGGGGGACAGGGCTATGGCTACACCTTC